Reported below is one TCR beta chain. The sample comes from a study of blood T cell repertoires in COVID-19. Trimming took off 5 bases at V and 3 bases at J, with 12 bases between the two ends. CDR3 length: 14 residues. Per the germline V gene, CDR1 is MNHEY and CDR2 is SMNVEV (reference sequence). Sequenced by immunoSEQ multiplex PCR; TCRdb stores in-frame clones only, minus some. The profile shows nearly 40,000 clones, 85% to 90% of them singletons. The sequence was collected from a man aged 45 to 65 in a cohort sampled during active COVID-19. Sequenced: peripheral blood. The gene calls are TRBV27 and TRBJ2-3, with D perhaps TRBD1 (6 bases). CDR3 nucleotide sequence: TGTGCCAGCAGTCCGAGGACAGAGACAGATACGCAGTATTTT. Amino acids: CASSPRTETDTQYF.